This T cell receptor (beta chain) was observed in a study of T cell clonotyping in hematopoietic cell transplantation. Study-level points and caveats: Graft donor and pretransplant recipient Inverse Simpson Index values predicted broader posttransplant TCR diversity. Pathologically expanded recipient clonotypes increased progressively from day 30 to day 180 as diversity fell.

The length of the CDR3 is 12 residues. Trimming cost V 5 bases and J 3 bases; bases outside gene matches: 2. Looked up from germline, CDR1 is GTSNPN and CDR2 is SVGIG (reference sequence). Of note for this clone: The antigen is not known.

Generated by immunoSEQ multiplex PCR, the TCRdb table keeps only in-frame clones and is missing some. The top ten hold around 9.9% of the sample, which has 9,000 to 15,000 clones, around 49% seen once. V and J are TRBV30 and TRBJ2-7, with 9 bases lining up with TRBD1. The receptor's source is a man aged 50-60 years in good health. Some clones in this sample may be carry-over from other donors' samples. Sample: peripheral blood mononuclear cells. DNA for the CDR3: TGTGCCTGGCAGGGACAGGGCTACGAGCAGTACTTC. This translates into CAWQGQGYEQYF.